This T cell receptor (beta chain) is from a study of cytomegalovirus exposure and HLA in healthy donors. Findings of the study overall: TCR beta chains numbering some 160 were designated cytomegalovirus-associated.

This clone was counted a few times. What it binds is unknown. This CDR3 has 18 residues. Germline values: CDR1 MGHRA, CDR2 YSYEKL. Between the trimmed V and J ends, which lost 5 bases and 0 bases, there was a span of 19 bases. Amplification used 60 Vbeta primers and 13 Jbeta primers. TCRdb keeps only in-frame clones here, not all; method: immunoSEQ multiplex PCR. This sample has about 120,000 clones; approximately 68% occur once, and the top ten carry roughly 1.5%. This receptor was identified in a man aged 25 to 40 in good health and CMV-seropositive. This chain links TRBV4-1 with TRBJ1-4, with D tentatively TRBD1 (6 bases). Specimen: PBMCs. The CDR3 loop is CASSYKRDTAATNEKLFF. The CDR3 bases are TGCGCCAGCAGCTACAAACGGGACACAGCTGCAACTAATGAAAAACTGTTTTTT.